The present T cell receptor (beta chain) was sequenced within a study of T cell responses to AZD1222 COVID-19 vaccine. Study-wide context: Doses given second, at about 4 or about 12 weeks, were pooled.

Whole-study findings and limits: A rise in Spike-specific TCR breadth and depth followed two AZD1222 doses. The sample set comprised mostly white British donors with more females, and clonal diversity was possibly underestimated.

Using immunoSEQ multiplex PCR, the repertoire was profiled, and TCRdb retains in-frame clones only, with some absent. The sample shows approximately 140,000 clones, about 95% of them seen only once. V shed 6 bases and J 7 bases; nucleotides not matched to a gene: 11. The germline CDR1 and CDR2 sequences are SGHDT and YYEEEE. The CDR3 is 15 amino acids. As to this clone: Its target is unknown.

The V and J genes are TRBV5-6 and TRBJ1-4, with TRBD1 matching over 8 bases. The sample was peripheral blood, taken on day 0 of AZD1222 vaccination. The clonotype originates from an adult in good health. CDR3 in DNA: TGTGCCAGCAACCGACGGAGGACAGGGTCTGAAAAACTGTTTTTT. This encodes CASNRRRTGSEKLFF.